This T cell receptor beta chain appears in the sequencing data of a study of Graves' ophthalmopathy and Graves' hyperthyroidism. CDR3 regions of TCR beta were amplified from RNA transcripts. A first-round RT-PCR used HTBI primers, followed by a second-round multiplex PCR. MiXCR, applied by TCRdb to the multiplex PCR reads, yields one record per CDR3 protein. This sample has more than 300,000 distinct CDR3 sequences, with roughly 15% found just once. Other autoimmune diseases, uncontrolled infections, pregnancy or lactation excluded patients from enrollment. This clonotype was seen only a few times. A much more abundant neighbour one base away suggests this may be a read error. The CDR3 loop spans 17 amino acids. V was cut by 4 bases and J by 6 bases, with 24 bases left in between.

Sequences were obtained from peripheral blood. The receptor was isolated from a woman younger than 35 with stable Graves' hyperthyroidism. The V gene is TRBV12-3 or TRBV12-4, the J gene TRBJ1-1; D is undetermined. The CDR3 sequence is CASSSFRYGYGRAEAFF. The CDR3 DNA follows: TGTGCCAGCAGTTCCTTTAGGTATGGGTATGGGAGAGCTGAAGCTTTCTTT.